The next 18 T cell receptor beta chains were all read from a single sample in a study of T-cell memory formation after mild COVID-19. Via MiXCR, TCRdb re-called the 5' RACE reads, giving one row per CDR3 protein. The table records 250,000 to 400,000 distinct CDR3 sequences, approximately 15% of them present only once. The sample consisted of PBMCs or a T cell subset sorted from them (not recorded which). Receptors originate from a man aged 18-30 years who had mild COVID-19 (a few samples of this study predate the infection). Cell type and time point are not known.

This sequence joins TRBV7-2 and TRBJ2-5, with D possibly matching TRBD1 (6 bases). The germline V and J ends were trimmed by 5 bases and 2 bases, with 12 bases remaining between them. Germline CDR1 SGHTA, CDR2 FQGNSA. CDR3 length: 14 amino acids. CDR3 DNA sequence: TGTGCCAGCAGCCCCTGGACAGCTCAAGAGACCCAGTACTTC. Residues: CASSPWTAQETQYF.

This clonotype was detected only a few times. CDR3 residues: CASSQNGGQGAASEKLFF. Here the CDR3 DNA reads TGTGCCAGCAGCCAAAACGGTGGACAGGGGGCTGCTAGTGAAAAACTGTTTTTT. The rearrangement links TRBV4-2 to TRBJ1-4, with TRBD1 matching over 11 bases. The CDR3 runs to 18 residues. Germline trimming cut 2 bases from V and 7 bases from J; bases unmatched to any gene: 12. CDR1 LGHNA and CDR2 YNFKEQ come from the germline V gene.

In nucleotides, the CDR3 is TGTGCCAGCAGTACACCTCGGACAGGGTGCGAGCAGTACGTC. It yields the protein CASSTPRTGCEQYV. The V and J genes are TRBV27 and TRBJ2-7; TRBD1 matches 8 bases. V dropped 5 bases and J dropped 6; count of bases not matched to a gene: 9. The V gene's germline CDR1 is MNHEY and CDR2 SMNVEV (reference sequence). The CDR3 loop spans 14 amino acids.

At least ten counts were recorded for this clonotype. The J gene is TRBJ1-4, the V gene TRBV3-1; D is unresolved. Germline V gives CDR1 LGHDT, CDR2 YNNKEL (reference sequence). This CDR3 comprises 13 residues. V was cut by 3 bases and J by 4 bases, with 6 bases left in between. The CDR3 here is CASSHRDNEKLFF. The CDR3 coding sequence is TGTGCCAGCAGCCACCGGGATAATGAAAAACTGTTTTTT.

The V gene is TRBV29-1, the J gene TRBJ2-1, with TRBD2 identical over 12 bases. The CDR3 is 18 amino acids. CDR1 and CDR2 from the germline V gene are SQVTM and ANQGSEA. CDR3 coding DNA: TGCACGTCCCCCTCCCGGGTAAGACTAGCGGGAGAGTACAATGAGCAGTTCTTC. As protein: CTSPSRVRLAGEYNEQFF.

This clonotype was detected a few times. This chain links TRBV19 with TRBJ2-1; D is possibly TRBD1 (6 bases). This CDR3 has 18 amino acids. Germline-derived CDR1 and CDR2 are LNHDA and SQIVND (reference sequence). V lost 6 bases and J 0 bases, leaving 21 bases between the germline ends. The CDR3 sequence: CASSRDPGGASSYNEQFF. CDR3 sequence (DNA): TGTGCCAGTAGCCGCGACCCTGGGGGCGCCAGCTCCTACAATGAGCAGTTCTTC. Drawing the rest from reference TRBV19 and TRBJ2-1, the complete variable domain is DGGITQSPKYLFRKEGQNVTLSCEQNLNHDAMYWYRQDPGQGLRLIYYSQIVNDFQKGDIAEGYSVSREKKESFPLTVTSAQKNPTAFYLCASSRDPGGASSYNEQFFGPGTRLTVL.

In this sample, this clonotype turned up a few times. The chain is built from TRBV7-9 and TRBJ1-2; D gene unclear. This CDR3 spans 16 amino acids. Per germline, CDR1 SEHNR and CDR2 FQNEAQ (reference sequence). V was pared by 5 bases and J by 2 bases, with 18 bases between. The CDR3 DNA sequence: TGTGCCAGCAGCCCCGAGTTGGGTTTTTCCAACTATGGCTACACCTTC. Translating it yields CASSPELGFSNYGYTF.

This clonotype was seen many times. The V call is TRBV12-3 or TRBV12-4, the J call TRBJ2-5, with D possibly being TRBD1 (6 bases). V was shortened by 8 bases and J by 2 bases, with 15 bases between the two germline ends. This CDR3 spans 14 amino acids. CDR3 DNA sequence: TGTGCCAGCCGCCGGGCAGGGGTTCAAGAGACCCAGTACTTC. As protein: CASRRAGVQETQYF.

This clonotype was seen at least ten times. The chain joins TRBV5-5 to TRBJ1-2; D is perhaps TRBD1 (6 bases). The length of the CDR3 is 14 residues. Trimming removed 3 bases at V and 9 bases at J, with 18 bases between. The germline CDR1 and CDR2 sequences are SGHKS and YYEKEE (reference sequence). This CDR3 is CASSSWTDTGSYTF. The CDR3, as DNA: TGTGCCAGCAGCTCCTGGACCGACACAGGGAGCTACACCTTC.

This chain uses TRBV29-1 with TRBJ1-1; TRBD1 agrees at 8 bases. V shed 5 bases, J shed 6 bases, and the junction held 5 bases outside the gene matches. The CDR3 has 12 amino acids. Germline values: CDR1 SQVTM, CDR2 ANQGSEA. The CDR3 reads CSVSQGAPEAFF. CDR3 nucleotide sequence: TGCAGCGTTTCCCAGGGGGCTCCTGAAGCTTTCTTT.

There are a few counts of this clonotype. V gene TRBV6-2 or TRBV6-3 combines with J gene TRBJ1-1, with D perhaps matching TRBD1 (6 bases). CDR1 MNHEY and CDR2 SVGEGT come from the germline V gene. Trimming removed 4 bases at V and 4 bases at J, with 16 bases between. The CDR3 spans 15 residues. The CDR3: CASSSTGGGRTEAFF. CDR3 bases: TGTGCCAGCAGTTCGACAGGTGGGGGACGCACTGAAGCTTTCTTT.

This clonotype was counted ten times or more. The V call is TRBV29-1, the J call TRBJ1-1, with D maybe TRBD1 (6 bases). V was trimmed by 7 bases and J by 4 bases, leaving 16 bases between them. Germline V lookup: CDR1 SQVTM, CDR2 ANQGSEA. The CDR3 is 13 residues long. The CDR3 sequence is CSAHRDMGTEAFF. The CDR3 DNA sequence: TGCAGCGCGCACAGGGACATGGGCACTGAAGCTTTCTTT.

This clonotype was detected a few times. The chain combines TRBV7-9 with TRBJ1-1, with D possibly being TRBD1 (5 bases). V gave up 3 bases and J gave up 1 base, with 12 bases separating them. Germline V CDR1 and CDR2: SEHNR, FQNEAQ (reference sequence). The CDR3 consists of 15 residues. This CDR3 reads CASSFKGPWNTEAFF. Here the CDR3 DNA reads TGTGCCAGCAGCTTTAAGGGACCTTGGAACACTGAAGCTTTCTTT.

This clonotype was observed a handful of times. A junction boundary mismatches the germline segment, possibly from a read error. CDR3 nucleotide sequence: TGCGCCAGCAGCCAAGATCGAGGGACAGGGCCCATTACGTTC. Protein product: CASSQDRGTGPITF. The chain carries TRBV4-1 and TRBJ2-7, with 9 bases that match TRBD1. The length of the CDR3 is 14 residues. Germline V gene lookup returns CDR1 MGHRA and CDR2 YSYEKL.

The chain links TRBV10-3 to TRBJ1-1; tentative D call: TRBD1 (6 bases). V was pared by 8 bases and J by 3 bases, with 19 bases between. Germline V gene lookup returns CDR1 ENHRY and CDR2 SYGVKD. CDR3 length: 15 amino acids. The CDR3: CAISPRGGYDTEAFF. For the CDR3, the DNA is TGTGCCATCTCACCGAGGGGGGGATATGACACTGAAGCTTTCTTT.

This clonotype was counted at least ten times. This chain connects TRBV5-1 to TRBJ2-5; 7 bases map to TRBD2. V lost 2 bases to trimming and J lost 3 bases; unmatched junction nucleotides: 1. CDR1 is SGHRS, CDR2 YFSETQ, per germline. The CDR3 contains 13 residues. CDR3 in amino acids: CASSFAGEETQYF. The CDR3 coding sequence is TGCGCCAGCAGCTTTGCGGGGGAAGAGACCCAGTACTTC.

The rearrangement links TRBV7-6 to TRBJ2-3, with D unresolved. V was shortened by 2 bases and J by 4 bases, with 13 bases between the two germline ends. The CDR3 spans 15 residues. CDR1 and CDR2 (germline): SGHVS, FNYEAQ. CDR3 sequence reads: CASSLSANPPDTQYF. As DNA, the CDR3 is TGTGCCAGCAGCTTATCAGCAAATCCCCCAGATACGCAGTATTTT.

The rearrangement links TRBV4-1 to TRBJ1-2; TRBD1 matches 8 bases. V trimming: 3 bases; J trimming: 4 bases; junction bases outside the gene matches: 10. From germline, CDR1 is MGHRA and CDR2 YSYEKL. This CDR3 has 16 amino acids. CDR3 bases: TGCGCCAGCAGCCAGGATCTCCGACAGGGGCCCTATGGCTACACCTTC. This sequence encodes CASSQDLRQGPYGYTF.